Presented here are 5 T cell receptor beta chains from one specimen sequenced in a study of cytotoxic CD8 clonotypes in ibrutinib-treated CLL. The assay was immunoSEQ multiplex PCR, and TCRdb's table has in-frame clones only and misses some. The sample has roughly 100,000 clones; 70% to 80% are singletons. The sample consisted of PBMCs, taken after 12 months of ibrutinib treatment. Every receptor here comes from a human donor with chronic lymphocytic leukemia.

The chain has TRBV5-1 and TRBJ2-3, with TRBD1 matching over 7 bases. The CDR3 covers 14 residues. CDR1 SGHRS and CDR2 YFSETQ come from the germline V gene. The J segment lost 4 bases and the V segment lost 2 bases, leaving 4 bases of the junction unmatched. The DNA of the CDR3 is TGCGCCAGCAGCTTAAGGCAGGGGGCAGATACGCAGTATTTT. This translates into CASSLRQGADTQYF.

V usage is TRBV7-9 and J usage is TRBJ1-5; 7 bases match TRBD1. The CDR3 runs to 16 residues. Per the germline V gene, CDR1 is SEHNR and CDR2 is FQNEAQ (reference sequence). The V gene end was trimmed by 5 bases and the J gene end by 5 bases; junction bases not matched to a gene: 12. Here the CDR3 DNA reads TGTGCCAGCAGCCGAGTTTCAGGGGGTAGGGATCAGCCCCAGCATTTT. This encodes CASSRVSGGRDQPQHF.

This clone was counted a single time. The chain uses TRBV5-6 and TRBJ2-7, with 7 positions matching TRBD1. Germline V CDR1 and CDR2: SGHDT, YYEEEE. Trimming removed 4 bases from V and 6 bases from J; junction bases left unmatched: 10. The CDR3 consists of 14 residues. The CDR3 DNA follows: TGTGCCAGCAGCCCCCAGACAGGGCTCGGCGAGCAGTACTTC. It encodes CASSPQTGLGEQYF.

This rearrangement joins TRBV19 to TRBJ2-2, with D perhaps TRBD1 (6 bases). Per the germline V gene, CDR1 is LNHDA and CDR2 is SQIVND (reference sequence). The V gene lost 3 bases and the J gene lost 8 bases, with 22 bases spanning the gap. The length of the CDR3 is 17 residues. CDR3 sequence reads: CASSMGVGQNNPGELFF. The CDR3 nucleotides read TGTGCCAGTAGTATGGGTGTCGGACAGAACAATCCGGGGGAGCTGTTTTTT.

The sample holds one count of this clone. The chain joins TRBV15 to TRBJ2-7; 7 nucleotides match TRBD1. CDR3 size: 15 residues. Germline V gene sequence: CDR1 LNHNV, CDR2 YYDKDF (reference sequence). V shed 4 bases, J shed 6 bases, and the junction held 12 bases outside the gene matches. The CDR3: CATSNRDSSSLEQYF. DNA for the CDR3: TGTGCCACCAGCAACCGGGACAGCTCTAGTCTCGAGCAGTACTTC.